The clone carrying this T cell receptor beta chain was counted at least ten times. Its specificity is unknown. The CDR3 goes on 3 residues after the read ends, and that part is filled in from the germline J gene. V was pared by 6 bases and J by 4 bases, with 9 bases between. Germline loops: CDR1 SGHRS, CDR2 YFSETQ. The CDR3 consists of 12 residues. Blood samples were heparinized, 5 to 8 ml per donor. Clones were read by immunoSEQ multiplex PCR, and TCRdb kept only the in-frame ones, dropping some. Listed for the sample are some 52,000 clones, none seen a single time. These data originate in a study of T cell clonality in common variable immunodeficiency. Notes on the study in general: TCRbeta clonality was increased in CVID versus healthy controls. Common variable immunodeficiency TCR beta sequences reportedly had fewer deletions and N-nucleotide insertions.

This chain links TRBV5-1 with TRBJ2-3; D call uncertain. The material sequenced was peripheral blood mononuclear cells. This TCR derives from a person aged 18 to 69 in good health. The CDR3 here is CASTPNSDTQYF. Partial CDR3 DNA: TGCGCCAGCACCCCAAATTCAGATACG.